The source of this T cell receptor (beta chain) is a study of PD-1 blockade in classical Hodgkin lymphoma. The CDR3 consists of 19 residues. Germline assignment: CDR1 MGHRA and CDR2 YSYEKL. Trimming removed 0 bases from V and 0 bases from J, with 20 bases in between. All patients relapsed after autologous stem cell transplantation, and brentuximab vedotin exposure varied. Only in-frame clones appear in the TCRdb table, and some are missing; sequencing was by immunoSEQ multiplex PCR. The sample has some 60,000 clones; more than 75% are singletons. The sequence was obtained from a human donor with classical Hodgkin lymphoma. The source material was peripheral blood mononuclear cells (PBMCs), sampled at baseline. The chain has TRBV4-1 and TRBJ1-2; D is unresolved. The CDR3 region is CASSQDTTSAWGSNYGYTF. In DNA form, the CDR3 reads TGCGCCAGCAGCCAAGATACAACCTCCGCATGGGGATCTAACTATGGCTACACCTTC.